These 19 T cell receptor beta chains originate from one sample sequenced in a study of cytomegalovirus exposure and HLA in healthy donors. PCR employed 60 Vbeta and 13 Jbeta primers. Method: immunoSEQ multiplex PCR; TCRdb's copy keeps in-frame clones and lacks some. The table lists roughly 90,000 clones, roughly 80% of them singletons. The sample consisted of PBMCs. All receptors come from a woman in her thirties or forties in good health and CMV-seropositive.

The CDR3, as DNA: TGTGCCAGCAGCCCTACAGGTCCAGATACGCAGTATTTT. Its protein product is CASSPTGPDTQYF. This chain joins TRBV7-9 and TRBJ2-3; D is possibly TRBD1 (5 bases). Trimming removed 5 bases from V and 4 bases from J, with 10 bases in between. The CDR3 runs 13 residues. The germline CDR1 and CDR2 sequences are SEHNR and FQNEAQ (reference sequence).

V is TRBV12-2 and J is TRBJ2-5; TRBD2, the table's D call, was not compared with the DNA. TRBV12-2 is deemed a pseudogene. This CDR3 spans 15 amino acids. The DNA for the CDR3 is TGTGCAAGTCGCTTAGGACCAGCGGAGAAAGAGACCCAGTACTTC. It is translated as CASRLGPAEKETQYF.

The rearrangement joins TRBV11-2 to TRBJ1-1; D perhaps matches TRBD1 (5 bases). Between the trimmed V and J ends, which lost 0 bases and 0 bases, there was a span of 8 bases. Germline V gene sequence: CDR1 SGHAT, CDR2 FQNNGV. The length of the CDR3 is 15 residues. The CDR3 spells CASSLEYRMNTEAFF. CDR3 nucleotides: TGTGCCAGCAGCTTAGAGTACAGGATGAACACTGAAGCTTTCTTT.

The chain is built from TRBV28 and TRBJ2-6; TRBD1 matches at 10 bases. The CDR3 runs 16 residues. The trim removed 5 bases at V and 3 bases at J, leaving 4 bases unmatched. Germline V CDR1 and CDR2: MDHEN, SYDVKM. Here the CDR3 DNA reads TGTGCCAGCAGTCCAGACAGGGGGCGTGGGGCCAACGTCCTGACTTTC. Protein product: CASSPDRGRGANVLTF.

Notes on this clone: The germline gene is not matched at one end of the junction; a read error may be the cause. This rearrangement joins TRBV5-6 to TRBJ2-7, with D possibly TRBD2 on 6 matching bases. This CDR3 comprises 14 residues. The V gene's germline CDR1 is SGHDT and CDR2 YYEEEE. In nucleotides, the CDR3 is TGTGCCAGCAGCTTTCAGGTTAACTCCGGGACTCGACAATTC. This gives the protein CASSFQVNSGTRQF.

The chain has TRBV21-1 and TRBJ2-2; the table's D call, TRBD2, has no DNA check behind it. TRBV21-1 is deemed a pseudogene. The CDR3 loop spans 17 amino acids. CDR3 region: CASTLGNGRGYTGELFF. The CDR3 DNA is TGTGCCAGCACCCTCGGTAATGGGAGGGGGTACACCGGGGAGCTGTTTTTT.

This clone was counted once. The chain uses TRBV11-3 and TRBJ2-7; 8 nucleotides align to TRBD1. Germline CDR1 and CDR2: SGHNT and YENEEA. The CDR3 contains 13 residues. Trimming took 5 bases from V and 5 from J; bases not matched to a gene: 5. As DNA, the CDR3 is TGTGCCAGCAGCGGACAGGGCGGGGACGAGCAGTACTTC. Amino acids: CASSGQGGDEQYF.

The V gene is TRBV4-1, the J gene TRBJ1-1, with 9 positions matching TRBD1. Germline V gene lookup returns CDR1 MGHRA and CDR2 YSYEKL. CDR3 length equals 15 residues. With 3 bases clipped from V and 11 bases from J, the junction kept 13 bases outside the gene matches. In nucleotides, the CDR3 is TGCGCCAGCAGCCATCAGGGACAGGGAAAGACTTGGGCTTTCTTT. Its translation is CASSHQGQGKTWAFF.

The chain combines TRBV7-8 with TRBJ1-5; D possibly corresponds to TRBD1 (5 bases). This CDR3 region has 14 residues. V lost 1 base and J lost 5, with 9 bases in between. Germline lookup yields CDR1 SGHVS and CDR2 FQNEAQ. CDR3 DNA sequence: TGTGCCAGCAGCTTAGGGAGGGGACATCAGCCCCAGCATTTT. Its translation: CASSLGRGHQPQHF.

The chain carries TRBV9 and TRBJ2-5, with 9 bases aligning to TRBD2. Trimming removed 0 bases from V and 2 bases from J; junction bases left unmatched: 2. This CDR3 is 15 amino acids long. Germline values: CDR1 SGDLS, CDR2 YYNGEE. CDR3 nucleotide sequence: TGTGCCAGCAGCGTAGAGCTAGCGGGACAAGAGACCCAGTACTTC. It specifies CASSVELAGQETQYF.

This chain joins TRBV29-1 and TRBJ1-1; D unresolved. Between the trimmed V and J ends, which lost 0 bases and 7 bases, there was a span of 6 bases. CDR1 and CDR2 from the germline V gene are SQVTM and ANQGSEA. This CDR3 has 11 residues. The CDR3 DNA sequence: TGCAGCGTTGAAGATTTCCTTGAAGCTTTCTTT. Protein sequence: CSVEDFLEAFF.

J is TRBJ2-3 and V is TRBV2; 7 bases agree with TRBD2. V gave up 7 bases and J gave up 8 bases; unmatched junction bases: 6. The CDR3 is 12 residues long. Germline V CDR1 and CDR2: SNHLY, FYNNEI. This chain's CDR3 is CASKRDGLTQYF. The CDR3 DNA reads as TGTGCCAGCAAGCGGGACGGGCTTACGCAGTATTTT.

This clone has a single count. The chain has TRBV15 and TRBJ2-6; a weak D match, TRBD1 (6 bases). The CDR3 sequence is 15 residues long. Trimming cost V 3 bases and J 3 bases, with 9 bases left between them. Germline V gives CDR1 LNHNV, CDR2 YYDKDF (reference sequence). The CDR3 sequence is CATSSRGSGANVLTF. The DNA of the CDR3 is TGTGCCACCAGCAGCAGGGGAAGTGGGGCCAACGTCCTGACTTTC.

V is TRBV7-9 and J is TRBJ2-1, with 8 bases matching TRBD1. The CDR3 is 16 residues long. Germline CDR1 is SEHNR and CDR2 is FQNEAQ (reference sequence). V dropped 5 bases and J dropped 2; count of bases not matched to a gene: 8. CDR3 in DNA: TGTGCCAGCAGCCTGGCGACAGGGGCGCCCTACAATGAGCAGTTCTTC. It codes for CASSLATGAPYNEQFF.

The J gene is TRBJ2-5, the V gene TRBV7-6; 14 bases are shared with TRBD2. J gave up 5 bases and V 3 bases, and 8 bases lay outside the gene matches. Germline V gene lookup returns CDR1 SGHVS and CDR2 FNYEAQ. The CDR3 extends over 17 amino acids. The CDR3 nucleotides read TGTGCCAGCAGCTTGGCACGACTAGCGGGAGGGCCGGAGACCCAGTACTTC. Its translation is CASSLARLAGGPETQYF.

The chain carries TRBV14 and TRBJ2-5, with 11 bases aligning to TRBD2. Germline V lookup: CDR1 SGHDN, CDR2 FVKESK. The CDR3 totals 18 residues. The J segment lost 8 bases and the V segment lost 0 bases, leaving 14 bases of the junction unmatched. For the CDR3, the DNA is TGTGCCAGCAGCCAAGATAAGGTTCTAGCGGGAGGAGTTGGAACCCAGTACTTC. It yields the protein CASSQDKVLAGGVGTQYF.

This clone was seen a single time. Here the CDR3 reads CASSEGIAEETQYF. The CDR3 DNA reads as TGTGCCAGCAGCGAGGGAATAGCGGAAGAGACCCAGTACTTC. This chain uses TRBV9 with TRBJ2-5; D might be TRBD2 (6 bases). The CDR3 extends over 14 amino acids. Germline values: CDR1 SGDLS, CDR2 YYNGEE. Trimming took 3 bases from V and 3 from J, leaving 12 bases between them.

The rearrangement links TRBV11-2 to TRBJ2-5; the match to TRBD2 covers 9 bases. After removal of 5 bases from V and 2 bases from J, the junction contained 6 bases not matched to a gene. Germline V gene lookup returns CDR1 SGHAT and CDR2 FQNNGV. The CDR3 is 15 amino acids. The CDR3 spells CASSLTSGLQETQYF. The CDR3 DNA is TGTGCCAGCAGCCTTACTAGCGGGTTGCAAGAGACCCAGTACTTC.

CDR3 nucleotides: TGTGCTAGTGGTTTGGCACTCCGGGACAGGGGGACTGAAGCTTTCTTT. It encodes CASGLALRDRGTEAFF. The V call is TRBV12-5, the J call TRBJ1-1; 11 bases map to TRBD1. The CDR3 covers 16 residues. The V gene end was trimmed by 1 base and the J gene end by 5 bases; junction bases not matched to a gene: 6. Looked up from germline, CDR1 is LGHNT and CDR2 is FRNRAP.